The rows below give T cell receptor beta chains drawn from one sample of a study of a mutant IDH1 vaccine in newly diagnosed glioma. Their specific antigens are unknown. Profiled with immunoSEQ multiplex PCR; TCRdb holds only in-frame clones, not every one. The top ten hold over 0.6% of the sample, which has about 90,000 clones, just under 90% seen once. This material consisted of PBMCs, taken from a glioma patient whose treatment included an IDH1 peptide vaccine. These receptors all stem from a woman between 45 and 65 years old with glioma. The CDR3 runs from the conserved cysteine through the conserved F or W. A D gene is named only where the DNA matches it firmly. Not all rows give a size; the values are once, few, many and, for expanded clones, a class.

j_gene: TRBJ2-7; abundance: NA; d_gene: NA; v_gene: TRBV7-8; CDR3nt: TGTGCCAGCAGCTTGGGGGATCGGTACGAGCAGTACTTC; CDR3aa: CASSLGDRYEQYF
j_gene: TRBJ2-2; abundance: NA; d_gene: NA; v_gene: TRBV19; CDR3nt: TGTGCCAGTAGTATAGTACTACCAAACACCGGGGAGCTGTTTTTT; CDR3aa: CASSIVLPNTGELFF
j_gene: TRBJ1-5; abundance: NA; d_gene: NA; v_gene: TRBV30; CDR3nt: TGTGCCTGGAGTTTTCCGTTGAGAGACCAGCCCCAGCATTTT; CDR3aa: CAWSFPLRDQPQHF
j_gene: TRBJ1-4; abundance: once; d_gene: NA; v_gene: TRBV7-6; CDR3nt: TGTGCCAGCAGCCTGGGACGGTTTAATGAAAAACTGTTTTTT; CDR3aa: CASSLGRFNEKLFF
j_gene: TRBJ1-1; abundance: NA; d_gene: NA; v_gene: TRBV6-6; CDR3nt: TGTGCCAGTAGCGAATCCTTGGAAGCTTTCTTT; CDR3aa: CASSESLEAFF
j_gene: TRBJ2-1; abundance: NA; d_gene: NA; v_gene: TRBV10-3; CDR3nt: TGTGCCACCCATAGCGTGGATGAGCAGTTCTTC; CDR3aa: CATHSVDEQFF
j_gene: TRBJ2-1; abundance: once; d_gene: NA; v_gene: TRBV2; CDR3nt: TGTGCCAGCAGTGAAATAGGGGCCAGCGGTAATGAGCAGTTCTTC; CDR3aa: CASSEIGASGNEQFF
j_gene: TRBJ1-5; abundance: few; d_gene: NA; v_gene: TRBV6-5; CDR3nt: TGTGCCAGCAGTTACGGGGGGTATCAGCCCCAGCATTTT; CDR3aa: CASSYGGYQPQHF
j_gene: TRBJ2-6; abundance: NA; d_gene: NA; v_gene: TRBV6-5; CDR3nt: TGTGCCAGCAGTAGGACTCCCGGGGCCAACGTCCTGACTTTC; CDR3aa: CASSRTPGANVLTF
j_gene: TRBJ2-2; abundance: NA; d_gene: NA; v_gene: TRBV12-5; CDR3nt: TGTGCTAGTGGTTTGGTACTCGACGGGGAGCTGTTTTTT; CDR3aa: CASGLVLDGELFF
j_gene: TRBJ1-2; abundance: NA; d_gene: TRBD1; v_gene: TRBV7-9; CDR3nt: TGTGCCAGCAGCTCAACAACTGGGGGACAGGGGGCGCATGGCTACACCTTC; CDR3aa: CASSSTTGGQGAHGYTF
j_gene: TRBJ1-4; abundance: NA; d_gene: NA; v_gene: TRBV19; CDR3nt: TGTGCCAGTAGTATTGAGCAGGGAAATGAAAAACTGTTTTTT; CDR3aa: CASSIEQGNEKLFF
j_gene: TRBJ1-2; abundance: NA; d_gene: NA; v_gene: TRBV5-6; CDR3nt: TGTGCCAGCAGCGGTTACGGAGTCGACTATGGCTACACCTTC; CDR3aa: CASSGYGVDYGYTF
j_gene: TRBJ1-3; abundance: NA; d_gene: NA; v_gene: TRBV7-6; CDR3nt: TGTGCCAGCAGCCTCGGCCGAGCTCGGGGAAACACCACATATTTT; CDR3aa: CASSLGRARGNTTYF
j_gene: TRBJ2-5; abundance: NA; d_gene: NA; v_gene: TRBV27; CDR3nt: TGTGCCAGCAGTCTCCGGCGGGGGCCCCAAGAGACCCAGTACTTC; CDR3aa: CASSLRRGPQETQYF
j_gene: TRBJ1-2; abundance: NA; d_gene: TRBD1; v_gene: TRBV10-3; CDR3nt: TGTGCCATCAGTGAGACCCGCTCTCTCGACAGGGCTAACTATGGCTACACCTTC; CDR3aa: CAISETRSLDRANYGYTF
j_gene: TRBJ2-5; abundance: once; d_gene: NA; v_gene: TRBV2; CDR3nt: TGTGCCAGCAGTCGACTAGTCGGAGAGACCCAGTACTTC; CDR3aa: CASSRLVGETQYF
j_gene: TRBJ1-2; abundance: NA; d_gene: NA; v_gene: TRBV5-1; CDR3nt: TGCGCCAGCAGCTTGAATGGGGTGGCTGGCTACACCTTC; CDR3aa: CASSLNGVAGYTF
j_gene: TRBJ1-1; abundance: NA; d_gene: NA; v_gene: TRBV6-5; CDR3nt: TGTGCCAGCAGTTTTGCGGGGAACACTGAAGCTTTCTTT; CDR3aa: CASSFAGNTEAFF
j_gene: TRBJ2-7; abundance: NA; d_gene: NA; v_gene: TRBV7-8; CDR3nt: TGTGCCAGCAGCTTACAACAGACCTACGAGCAGTACTTC; CDR3aa: CASSLQQTYEQYF
j_gene: TRBJ2-5; abundance: NA; d_gene: NA; v_gene: TRBV9; CDR3nt: TGTGCCAGCAGCGCAGGGGGGAGAGAGACCCAGTACTTC; CDR3aa: CASSAGGRETQYF
j_gene: TRBJ2-7; abundance: NA; d_gene: NA; v_gene: TRBV9; CDR3nt: TGTGCCAGCAGCCCCCTCCCAGGGAGTCGATACGAGCAGTACTTC; CDR3aa: CASSPLPGSRYEQYF
j_gene: TRBJ1-4; abundance: NA; d_gene: NA; v_gene: TRBV30; CDR3nt: TGTGCCTGGAGATTCGAGGGCCGACACAGAGAAAAACTGTTTTTT; CDR3aa: CAWRFEGRHREKLFF
j_gene: TRBJ2-7; abundance: NA; d_gene: TRBD2; v_gene: TRBV6-6; CDR3nt: TGTGCCAGCAGTTACCACGGGCTAGCGGCCTACGAGCAGTACTTC; CDR3aa: CASSYHGLAAYEQYF
j_gene: TRBJ2-3; abundance: NA; d_gene: TRBD2; v_gene: TRBV5-4; CDR3nt: TGTGCCAGCAGCCCCCTGCCTAGCGGGAAAGATACGCAGTATTTT; CDR3aa: CASSPLPSGKDTQYF
j_gene: TRBJ2-7; abundance: NA; d_gene: TRBD1; v_gene: TRBV7-6; CDR3nt: TGTGCCAGCAGCTTAGCTGGGGACAGCTCCTACGAGCAGTACTTC; CDR3aa: CASSLAGDSSYEQYF
j_gene: TRBJ2-7; abundance: NA; d_gene: NA; v_gene: TRBV27; CDR3nt: TGTGCCAGCAGTTTATTACAAAGCTTTAGGGCCTACGAGCAGTACTTC; CDR3aa: CASSLLQSFRAYEQYF
j_gene: TRBJ2-5; abundance: NA; d_gene: NA; v_gene: TRBV6-5; CDR3nt: TGTGCCAGCAGTTACTTACAGGGCCAAGAGACCCAGTACTTC; CDR3aa: CASSYLQGQETQYF
j_gene: TRBJ2-7; abundance: NA; d_gene: NA; v_gene: TRBV6-1; CDR3nt: TGTGCCAGCAGGAACCGGGGCCTGGGCGCTTACGAGCAGTACTTC; CDR3aa: CASRNRGLGAYEQYF
j_gene: TRBJ2-4; abundance: few; d_gene: NA; v_gene: TRBV28; CDR3nt: TGTGCCAGCAGTCCTACAGGGAAATGGAACAGCATTCAGTACTTC; CDR3aa: CASSPTGKWNSIQYF
j_gene: TRBJ2-3; abundance: NA; d_gene: TRBD1; v_gene: TRBV28; CDR3nt: TGTGCCAGCAGTGCGTGGGGACAGCGCACAGATACGCAGTATTTT; CDR3aa: CASSAWGQRTDTQYF
j_gene: TRBJ2-2; abundance: NA; d_gene: NA; v_gene: TRBV5-1; CDR3nt: TGCGCCAGCAGCCTCGACACCGGGGAGCTGTTTTTT; CDR3aa: CASSLDTGELFF
j_gene: TRBJ2-3; abundance: NA; d_gene: TRBD2; v_gene: TRBV6-1; CDR3nt: TGTGCCAGCAGTGAAGAGGGACGAGGGACTAGCGTAAGCACAGATACGCAGTATTTT; CDR3aa: CASSEEGRGTSVSTDTQYF
j_gene: TRBJ2-3; abundance: NA; d_gene: TRBD2; v_gene: TRBV30; CDR3nt: TGTGCCTGCACGGGGGGGTCAGCAGATACGCAGTATTTT; CDR3aa: CACTGGSADTQYF
j_gene: TRBJ1-1; abundance: NA; d_gene: NA; v_gene: TRBV15; CDR3nt: TGTGCCACCAGCGGAGGGATGAACACTGAAGCTTTCTTT; CDR3aa: CATSGGMNTEAFF
j_gene: TRBJ2-3; abundance: NA; d_gene: TRBD2; v_gene: TRBV5-4; CDR3nt: TGTGCCAGCAGCCCCCCTGGGCGGGAGGTATTGCAAGATACGCAGTATTTT; CDR3aa: CASSPPGREVLQDTQYF
j_gene: TRBJ2-4; abundance: once; d_gene: NA; v_gene: TRBV4-2; CDR3nt: TGTGCCAGCAGCCAAACTAATTTAGCCAAAAACATTCAGTACTTC; CDR3aa: CASSQTNLAKNIQYF
j_gene: TRBJ2-7; abundance: NA; d_gene: NA; v_gene: TRBV6-6; CDR3nt: TGTGCCAGCACCAAGGGAGTGGGAGGTGAGCAGTACTTC; CDR3aa: CASTKGVGGEQYF
j_gene: TRBJ2-3; abundance: NA; d_gene: NA; v_gene: TRBV5-6; CDR3nt: TGTGCCAGCAGCTTGGCCGACCACGATATGCAGTATTTT; CDR3aa: CASSLADHDMQYF
j_gene: TRBJ2-7; abundance: NA; d_gene: TRBD1; v_gene: TRBV25-1; CDR3nt: TGTGCCAGCACCTTCGGGGGGACAGGGCACTACGAGCAGTACTTC; CDR3aa: CASTFGGTGHYEQYF
j_gene: TRBJ2-7; abundance: NA; d_gene: NA; v_gene: TRBV7-9; CDR3nt: TGTGCCAGCAGCTTAGGCGGGACAGGGAGTAGCGGGAGGCCATACGAGCAGTACTTC; CDR3aa: CASSLGGTGSSGRPYEQYF
j_gene: TRBJ2-7; abundance: few; d_gene: TRBD2; v_gene: TRBV4-1; CDR3nt: TGCGCCAGCAGCCAAGCTAGCGGGAGGGTCACCTACGAGCAGTACTTC; CDR3aa: CASSQASGRVTYEQYF
j_gene: TRBJ2-2; abundance: NA; d_gene: TRBD1; v_gene: TRBV9; CDR3nt: TGTGCCAGCAGCCCGTCGACAGGGAAGAACACCGGGGAGCTGTTTTTT; CDR3aa: CASSPSTGKNTGELFF
j_gene: TRBJ2-2; abundance: NA; d_gene: NA; v_gene: TRBV5-1; CDR3nt: TGCGCCAGCAGCTTGTCGGGAACGAACACCGGGGAGCTGTTTTTT; CDR3aa: CASSLSGTNTGELFF
j_gene: TRBJ1-6; abundance: NA; d_gene: NA; v_gene: TRBV6-5; CDR3nt: TGTGCCAGCAGTTACTCGATACCGTCCCAGGGTTCACCCCTCCACTTT; CDR3aa: CASSYSIPSQGSPLHF